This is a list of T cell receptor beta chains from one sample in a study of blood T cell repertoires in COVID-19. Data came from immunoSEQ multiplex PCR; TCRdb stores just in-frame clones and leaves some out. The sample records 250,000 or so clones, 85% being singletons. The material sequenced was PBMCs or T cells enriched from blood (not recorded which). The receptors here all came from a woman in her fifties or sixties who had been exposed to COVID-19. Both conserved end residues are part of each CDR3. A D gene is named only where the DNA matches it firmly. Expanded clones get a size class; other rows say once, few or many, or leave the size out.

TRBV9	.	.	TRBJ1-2	CASSSVVNYGYTF	TGTGCCAGCAGCTCAGTGGTAAACTATGGCTACACCTTC
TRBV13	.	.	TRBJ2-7	CASSAGTPPYEQYF	TGTGCCAGCAGCGCCGGGACTCCTCCTTACGAGCAGTACTTC
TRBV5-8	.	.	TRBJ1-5	CASSRGTLANQPQHF	TGTGCCAGCAGCCGGGGGACCTTAGCTAATCAGCCCCAGCATTTT
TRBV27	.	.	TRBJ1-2	CASTSGGGGGYTF	TGTGCCAGCACCTCGGGGGGAGGGGGAGGCTACACCTTC
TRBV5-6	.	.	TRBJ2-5	CASSYYGQKETQYF	TGTGCCAGCAGCTACTACGGACAGAAAGAGACCCAGTACTTC
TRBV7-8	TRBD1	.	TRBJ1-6	CASSSRQGNSPLHF	TGTGCCAGCAGCTCTCGACAGGGGAATTCACCCCTCCACTTT
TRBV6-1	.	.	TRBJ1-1	CASSEARGTEAFF	TGTGCCAGCAGTGAAGCGCGAGGCACTGAAGCTTTCTTT
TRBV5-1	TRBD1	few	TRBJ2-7	CASSYETGAYEQYF	TGCGCCAGCAGCTACGAGACAGGGGCCTACGAGCAGTACTTC
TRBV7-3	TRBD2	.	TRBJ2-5	CASSPSGGLETQYF	TGTGCCAGCAGCCCCAGCGGGGGGTTAGAGACCCAGTACTTC
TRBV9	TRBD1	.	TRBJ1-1	CASSSDRGLDTEAFF	TGTGCCAGCAGCTCCGACAGGGGGCTGGACACTGAAGCTTTCTTT
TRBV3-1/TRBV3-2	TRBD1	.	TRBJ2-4	CASSRMDRANIQYF	TGTGCCAGCAGCCGAATGGACAGGGCCAACATTCAGTACTTC
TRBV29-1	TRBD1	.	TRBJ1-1	CSVEDRGLSTEAFF	TGCAGCGTTGAAGACAGGGGGCTTAGCACTGAAGCTTTCTTT
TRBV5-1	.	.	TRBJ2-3	CASSLNAGRTDTQYF	TGCGCCAGCAGCTTGAATGCGGGGCGCACAGATACGCAGTATTTT
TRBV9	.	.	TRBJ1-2	CASSVEAGFYGYTF	TGTGCCAGCAGCGTAGAGGCGGGATTCTATGGCTACACCTTC
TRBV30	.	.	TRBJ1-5	CAWNQGGNQPQHF	TGTGCCTGGAATCAGGGTGGGAATCAGCCCCAGCATTTT
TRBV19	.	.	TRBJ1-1	CASRLVRGTEAFF	TGTGCCAGTAGACTAGTCAGGGGCACTGAAGCTTTCTTT
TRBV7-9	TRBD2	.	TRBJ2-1	CASSRGGYAYNEQFF	TGTGCCAGCAGCCGCGGGGGGTACGCCTACAATGAGCAGTTCTTC
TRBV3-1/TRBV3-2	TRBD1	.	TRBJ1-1	CASSFGQARTEAFF	TGTGCCAGCAGCTTCGGACAGGCGCGCACTGAAGCTTTCTTT
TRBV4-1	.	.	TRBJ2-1	CASSRDLNEQFF	TGCGCCAGCAGCCGAGACTTGAATGAGCAGTTCTTC
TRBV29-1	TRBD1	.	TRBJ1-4	CSVEVGLGQGNEKLFF	TGCAGCGTTGAAGTGGGCCTCGGACAGGGGAATGAAAAACTGTTTTTT
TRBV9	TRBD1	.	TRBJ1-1	CASSARQGPAFF	TGTGCCAGCAGCGCCCGACAGGGGCCCGCGTTCTTT
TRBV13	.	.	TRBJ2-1	CASSLPSTGLLYNEQFF	TGTGCCAGCAGCTTGCCCTCGACGGGACTTCTCTACAATGAGCAGTTCTTC
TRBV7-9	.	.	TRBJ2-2	CASSFGRGITGELFF	TGTGCCAGCAGCTTTGGGAGAGGGATCACCGGGGAGCTGTTTTTT
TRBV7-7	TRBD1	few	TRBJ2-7	CASSASGTGFHEQYF	TGTGCCAGCAGCGCCTCCGGGACAGGGTTCCACGAGCAGTACTTC
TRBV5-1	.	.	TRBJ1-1	CASSLRDLPNTEAFF	TGCGCCAGCAGCTTGAGGGACTTACCGAACACTGAAGCTTTCTTT
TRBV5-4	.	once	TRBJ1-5	CASSLEGSWAGGMSNQPQHF	TGTGCCAGCAGCTTGGAAGGGAGTTGGGCCGGTGGTATGAGCAATCAGCCCCAGCATTTT
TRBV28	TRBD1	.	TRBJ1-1	CASSSLRGLLNTEAFF	TGTGCCAGCAGTTCTCTCAGGGGGCTTCTGAACACTGAAGCTTTCTTT
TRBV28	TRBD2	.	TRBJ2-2	CASSTWAGGGELFF	TGTGCCAGCAGCACTTGGGCGGGAGGCGGGGAGCTGTTTTTT
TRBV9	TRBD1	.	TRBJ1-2	CASSLGGAYYGYTF	TGTGCCAGCAGCCTAGGGGGCGCATACTATGGCTACACCTTC
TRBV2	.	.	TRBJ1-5	CASRINRQNSNQPQHF	TGTGCCAGCAGGATAAATCGTCAGAATAGCAATCAGCCCCAGCATTTT
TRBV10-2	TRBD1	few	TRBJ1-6	CASSGDRVNSPLHF	TGCGCCAGCAGTGGTGACAGGGTAAATTCACCCCTCCACTTT
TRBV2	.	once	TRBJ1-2	CASSEGQGNYGYTF	TGTGCCAGCAGTGAGGGGCAGGGGAACTATGGCTACACCTTC
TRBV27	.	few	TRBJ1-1	CASSPSGGEKNTEAFF	TGTGCCAGCAGCCCCTCGGGTGGGGAGAAGAACACTGAAGCTTTCTTT
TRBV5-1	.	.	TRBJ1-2	CASSLESANYGYTF	TGCGCCAGCAGCTTGGAGAGCGCTAACTATGGCTACACCTTC
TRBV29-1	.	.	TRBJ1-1	CSVSPRGPSAAFF	TGCAGCGTTTCGCCTCGAGGGCCTTCGGCGGCTTTCTTT
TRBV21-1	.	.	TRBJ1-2	CASSKVMRGRYYGYTF	TGTGCCAGCAGCAAAGTGATGAGGGGGCGGTACTATGGCTACACCTTC
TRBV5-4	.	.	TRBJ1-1	CASSPRGGDTEAFF	TGTGCCAGCAGCCCGCGGGGGGGGGACACTGAAGCTTTCTTT
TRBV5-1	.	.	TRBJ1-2	CASRYTGPDGYTF	TGCGCCAGCCGTTATACAGGCCCGGATGGCTACACCTTC
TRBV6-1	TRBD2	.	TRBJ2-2	CASSVSGGTIFGELFF	TGTGCCAGCAGTGTTAGCGGGGGGACCATTTTCGGGGAGCTGTTTTTT
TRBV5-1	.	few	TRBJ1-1	CASTLGGRQNTEAFF	TGCGCCAGCACTCTGGGGGGTAGGCAGAACACTGAAGCTTTCTTT